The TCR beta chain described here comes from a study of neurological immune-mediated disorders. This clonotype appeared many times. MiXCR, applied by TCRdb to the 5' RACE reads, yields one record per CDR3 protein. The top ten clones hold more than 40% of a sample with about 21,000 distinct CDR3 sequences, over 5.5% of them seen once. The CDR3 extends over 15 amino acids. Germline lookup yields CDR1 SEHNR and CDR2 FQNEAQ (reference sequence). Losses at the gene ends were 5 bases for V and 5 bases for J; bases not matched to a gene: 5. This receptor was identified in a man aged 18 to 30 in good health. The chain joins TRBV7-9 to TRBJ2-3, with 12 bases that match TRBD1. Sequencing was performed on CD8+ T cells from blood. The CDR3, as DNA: TGTGCCAGCAGCCCGGGACAGGGGGCGAAAGATACGCAGTATTTT. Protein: CASSPGQGAKDTQYF.